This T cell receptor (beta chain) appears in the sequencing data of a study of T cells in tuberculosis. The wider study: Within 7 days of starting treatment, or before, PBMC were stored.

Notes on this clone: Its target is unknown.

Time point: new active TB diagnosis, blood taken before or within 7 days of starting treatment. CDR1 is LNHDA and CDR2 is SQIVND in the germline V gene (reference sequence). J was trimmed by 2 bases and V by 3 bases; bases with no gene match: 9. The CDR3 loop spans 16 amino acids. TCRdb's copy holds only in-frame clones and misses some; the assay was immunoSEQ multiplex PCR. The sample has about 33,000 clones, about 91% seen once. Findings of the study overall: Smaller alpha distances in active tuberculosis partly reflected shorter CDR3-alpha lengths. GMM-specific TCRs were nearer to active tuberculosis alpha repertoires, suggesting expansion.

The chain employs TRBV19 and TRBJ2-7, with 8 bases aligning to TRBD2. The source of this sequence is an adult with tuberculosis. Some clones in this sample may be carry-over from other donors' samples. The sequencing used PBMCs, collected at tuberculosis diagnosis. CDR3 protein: CASSIMAAGGPYEQYF. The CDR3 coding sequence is TGTGCCAGTAGTATCATGGCGGCGGGGGGACCCTACGAGCAGTACTTC.